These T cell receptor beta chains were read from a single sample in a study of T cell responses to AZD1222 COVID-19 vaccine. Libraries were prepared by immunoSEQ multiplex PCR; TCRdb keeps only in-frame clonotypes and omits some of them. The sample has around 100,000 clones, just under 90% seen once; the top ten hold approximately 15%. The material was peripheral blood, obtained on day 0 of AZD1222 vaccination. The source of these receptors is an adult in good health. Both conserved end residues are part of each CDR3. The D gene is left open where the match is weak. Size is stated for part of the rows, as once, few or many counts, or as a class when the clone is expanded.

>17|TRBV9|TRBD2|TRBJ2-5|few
TGTGCCAGCAGCCCGAGGGGGCTAGCGGGAGGGGCAGGGACCCAGTACTTC
CASSPRGLAGGAGTQYF
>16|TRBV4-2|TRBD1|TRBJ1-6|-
TGTGCCAGCAGCGCACAGGGGGAAGCAGATAATTCACCCCTCCACTTT
CASSAQGEADNSPLHF
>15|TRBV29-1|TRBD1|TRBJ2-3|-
TGCAGCGTTGATGGTGGGACAGTTGGCGTAGATACGCAGTATTTT
CSVDGGTVGVDTQYF
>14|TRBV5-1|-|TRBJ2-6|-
TGCGCCAGCACCGCCCTGGGAGGGGCCAACGTCCTGACTTTC
CASTALGGANVLTF
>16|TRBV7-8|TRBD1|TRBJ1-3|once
TGTGCCAGCAGGCCCAGTGGAGGGGGCCTAGGAAACACCATATATTTT
CASRPSGGGLGNTIYF
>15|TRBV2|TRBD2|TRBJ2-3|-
TGTGCCAGCAGCGGTAGCGGGGCTCAGGCAGATACGCAGTATTTT
CASSGSGAQADTQYF
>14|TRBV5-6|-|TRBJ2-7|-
TGTGCCAGCAGCCTGCAACTAAAGGCCTACGAGCAGTACTTC
CASSLQLKAYEQYF
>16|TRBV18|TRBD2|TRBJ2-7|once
TGTGCCAGCTCCCGGACTAGCGGGAGGGAAACCTACGAGCAGTACTTC
CASSRTSGRETYEQYF
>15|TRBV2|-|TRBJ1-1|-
TGTGCCAGCAGCCTACCAGGGGTCCGGGACACTGAAGCTTTCTTT
CASSLPGVRDTEAFF
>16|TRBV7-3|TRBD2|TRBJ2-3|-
TGTGCCAGCAGCCCGCGGGGGGGGATTAGCACAGATACGCAGTATTTT
CASSPRGGISTDTQYF
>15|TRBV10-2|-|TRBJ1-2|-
TGCGCCAGCAGTGAAGGAGGGGGTGATAACTATGGCTACACCTTC
CASSEGGGDNYGYTF
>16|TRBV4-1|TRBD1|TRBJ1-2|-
TGCGCCAGCAGCCGCCCCGGACAGGGGACTAACTATGGCTACACCTTC
CASSRPGQGTNYGYTF
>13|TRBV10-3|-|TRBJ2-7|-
TGTGCCATCAGACCAGGCGAAGCGCGCGAGCAGTACTTC
CAIRPGEAREQYF
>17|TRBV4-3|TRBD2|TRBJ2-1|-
TGCGCCAGCAGCCCAATGGTGGCTAGCGGGTCGGTCAATGAGCAGTTCTTC
CASSPMVASGSVNEQFF
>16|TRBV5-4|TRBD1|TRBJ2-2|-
TGTGCCAGCAGCCGCTGGACAGGGGGCGGGACCGGGGAGCTGTTTTTT
CASSRWTGGGTGELFF
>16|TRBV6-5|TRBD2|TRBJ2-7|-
TGTGCCAGCAGTTATCTAGCGGGAACGCAGGGCTACGAGCAGTACTTC
CASSYLAGTQGYEQYF
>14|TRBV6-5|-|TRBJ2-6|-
TGTGCCAGTAGAGGGGGATCGGGGGCCAACGTCCTGACTTTC
CASRGGSGANVLTF
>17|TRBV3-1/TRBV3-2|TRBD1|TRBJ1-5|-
TGTGCCAGCAGCCAAGGGACCGTGACAGGGGCCCGCAAGCCCCAGCATTTT
CASSQGTVTGARKPQHF
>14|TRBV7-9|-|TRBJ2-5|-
TGTGCCAGCAGCTCGTGGAGGGGAAGGGAGACCCAGTACTTC
CASSSWRGRETQYF
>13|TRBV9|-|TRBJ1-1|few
TGTGCCAGCAGCGCTGGAGTGAACACTGAAGCTTTCTTT
CASSAGVNTEAFF
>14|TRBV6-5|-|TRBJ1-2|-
TGTGCCAGCAGTTACTCGACCCGGGGGTATGGCTACACCTTC
CASSYSTRGYGYTF
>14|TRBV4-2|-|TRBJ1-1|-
TGTGCCAGCAGCCAAGATCGGGTTTCGGCTGAAGCTTTCTTT
CASSQDRVSAEAFF
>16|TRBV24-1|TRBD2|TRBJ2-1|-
TGTGCCACCAGTGAACGAGCGGGAGCGGGCGACAATGAGCAGTTCTTC
CATSERAGAGDNEQFF
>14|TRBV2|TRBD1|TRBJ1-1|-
TGTGCCAGCAGTCCACAGGGGGCGTACACTGAAGCTTTCTTT
CASSPQGAYTEAFF
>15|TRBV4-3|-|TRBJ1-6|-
TGCGCCAGCAGCCCCGTGGAGAAGCTGGCCTCACCCCTCCACTTT
CASSPVEKLASPLHF
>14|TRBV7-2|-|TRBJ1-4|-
TGTGCCAGCAGCATTGGGGGAACTAATGAAAAACTGTTTTTT
CASSIGGTNEKLFF
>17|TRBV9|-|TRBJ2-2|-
TGTGCCAGCAGCGTAGAGGTTGGTGGAGGGGCCGCCGGGGAGCTGTTTTTT
CASSVEVGGGAAGELFF
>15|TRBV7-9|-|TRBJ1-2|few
TGTGCCAGCAGCTCTTCGACAAGGCTGGACTATGGCTACACCTTC
CASSSSTRLDYGYTF
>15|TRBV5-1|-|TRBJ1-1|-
TGCGCCAGCAGCTCCAGTTACAGGGCAAGAACTGAAGCTTTCTTT
CASSSSYRARTEAFF
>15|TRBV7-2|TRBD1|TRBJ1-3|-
TGTGCCAGCAGCTTGGCGGGACAGGGGGTAAACACCATATATTTT
CASSLAGQGVNTIYF
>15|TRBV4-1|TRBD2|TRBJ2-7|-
TGCGCCAGCAGCGGAAGGACTAGCGGGCACTACGAGCAGTACTTC
CASSGRTSGHYEQYF
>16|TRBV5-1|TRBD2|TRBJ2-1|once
TGCGCCAGCAGCTTGTTCACTAGCGGGAGGGTTTTTGAGCAGTTCTTC
CASSLFTSGRVFEQFF
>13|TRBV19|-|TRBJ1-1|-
TGTGCCAGTACTGGCATCATGAACACTGAAGCTTTCTTT
CASTGIMNTEAFF
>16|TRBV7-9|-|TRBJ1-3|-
TGTGCCAGCAGCTTAAGGTCCGGGGGATCTGGAAACACCATATATTTT
CASSLRSGGSGNTIYF
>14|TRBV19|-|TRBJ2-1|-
TGTGCCAGTAGTCCCCGGTTGCGGGACAATGAGCAGTTCTTC
CASSPRLRDNEQFF
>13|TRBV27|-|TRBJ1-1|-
TGTGCCAGCAGTTTGGACAGGAACACTGAAGCTTTCTTT
CASSLDRNTEAFF
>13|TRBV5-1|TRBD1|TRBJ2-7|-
TGCGCCAGCAGCTTTGAACAGGGGTACGAGCAGTACTTC
CASSFEQGYEQYF
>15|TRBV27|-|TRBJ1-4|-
TGTGCCATCCCCCCTAAAGGGGGAACTAATGAAAAACTGTTTTTT
CAIPPKGGTNEKLFF
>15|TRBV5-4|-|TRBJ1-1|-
TGTGCCAGCAGCCCGACGACAGATTTGAACACTGAAGCTTTCTTT
CASSPTTDLNTEAFF
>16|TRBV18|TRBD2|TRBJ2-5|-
TGTGCCAGCTCACCGGGGACTAGCGGGGGTCAAGAGACCCAGTACTTC
CASSPGTSGGQETQYF
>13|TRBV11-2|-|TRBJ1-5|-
TGTGCCAGCAGCTCCGACCTTGGAGCTCCCCAGCATTTT
CASSSDLGAPQHF
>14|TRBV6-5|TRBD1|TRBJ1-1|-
TGTGCCAGCAGACCCGGGACAGCGGAAAGGCAAGCTTTCTTT
CASRPGTAERQAFF
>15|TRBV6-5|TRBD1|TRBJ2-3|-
TGTGCCAGCAGCGCGGGACAGGTCGCCACAGATACGCAGTATTTT
CASSAGQVATDTQYF
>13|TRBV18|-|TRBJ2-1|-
TGTGCCAGCTCACCCCGGTCTACTCATGAGCAGTTCTTC
CASSPRSTHEQFF
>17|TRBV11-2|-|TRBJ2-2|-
TGTGCCAGCAGCTTTTGGGCCGTTTCCCATAGTTCCGGGGAGCTGTTTTTT
CASSFWAVSHSSGELFF
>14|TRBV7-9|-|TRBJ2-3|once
TGTGCCAGCAGCCAGACTGGCTCCACAGATACGCAGTATTTT
CASSQTGSTDTQYF
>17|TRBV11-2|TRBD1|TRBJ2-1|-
TGTGCCAGCAGCTTAGTGGGACAGGTTAGCTCCTACAATGAGCAGTTCTTC
CASSLVGQVSSYNEQFF
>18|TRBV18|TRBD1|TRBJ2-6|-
TGTGCCAGCTCGCAGCAAGGGACAGGGTTCTCTGGGGCCAACGTCCTGACTTTC
CASSQQGTGFSGANVLTF
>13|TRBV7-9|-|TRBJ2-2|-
TGTGCCAGCGGAAACCCTAGCACCGGGGAGCTGTTTTTT
CASGNPSTGELFF
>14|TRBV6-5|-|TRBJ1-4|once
TGTGCCAGCAGCCTTACCGGGACTACTACTTTACTCACTTTT
CASSLTGTTTLLTF
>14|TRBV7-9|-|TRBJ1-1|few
TGTGCCAGCAGCTTGGACAGCCTCCTCACTGAAGCTTTCTTT
CASSLDSLLTEAFF
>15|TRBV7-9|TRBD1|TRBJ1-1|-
TGTGCCAGCACCCCACCAGGGGGAACGAACACTGAAGCTTTCTTT
CASTPPGGTNTEAFF
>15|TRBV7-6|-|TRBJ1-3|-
TGTGCCAGCAGCTTAGGTCCGGGAATTGGAAACACCATATATTTT
CASSLGPGIGNTIYF
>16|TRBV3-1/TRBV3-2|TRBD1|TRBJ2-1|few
TGTGCCAGCAGCCGGGACAGTGTTAGTCCCTACAATGAGCAGTTCTTC
CASSRDSVSPYNEQFF
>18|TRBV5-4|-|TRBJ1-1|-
TGTGCCAGCATACCCGTCACCCGGGACGGAAGGCCGAACACTGAAGCTTTCTTT
CASIPVTRDGRPNTEAFF
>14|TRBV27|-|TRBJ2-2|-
TGTGCCAGCAGTTTAGGGTCCCTCCCCGGGGAGCTGTTTTTT
CASSLGSLPGELFF
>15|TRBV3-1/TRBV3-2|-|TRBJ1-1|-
TGTGCCAGCAGCCCCAGGGGCCAGGGCAGCACTGAAGCTTTCTTT
CASSPRGQGSTEAFF